Listed below are T cell receptor beta chains from one sample, sequenced in a study of T cell changes during pregnancy in multiple sclerosis. Repertoires were generated with immunoSEQ multiplex PCR, while TCRdb's copy carries only in-frame clones and drops some. The sample lists over 15,000 clones; almost 85% were seen once. The sequences come from CD8+ T cells from peripheral blood mononuclear cells, collected in the second trimester of pregnancy. The receptors were gathered from a female donor in good health, enrolled as a control in a pregnancy study. The CDR3 runs from the conserved cysteine through the conserved F or W. The D gene is left open where the match is weak. The listing skips clone size in some rows; elsewhere it reads once, few, many or a size class.

j_call v_call d_call clone_size cdr3_aa cdr3_nt
TRBJ1-1 TRBV5-1 TRBD1 . CASSPNPGQGTEAFF TGCGCCAGCAGCCCTAACCCGGGACAGGGCACTGAAGCTTTCTTT
TRBJ2-7 TRBV27 . . CASSSSYEQYF TGTGCCAGCAGTTCCTCCTACGAGCAGTACTTC
TRBJ1-3 TRBV10-1 . . CASSDQPEGGNTIYF TGCGCCAGCAGTGACCAACCAGAGGGAGGAAACACCATATATTTT
TRBJ2-4 TRBV9 . once CASSLQGSIQYF TGTGCCAGCAGCCTCCAGGGGAGCATTCAGTACTTC
TRBJ1-1 TRBV5-6 . . CASSSKWATEAFF TGTGCCAGCAGCTCAAAGTGGGCCACTGAAGCTTTCTTT
TRBJ2-3 TRBV6-4 TRBD1 . CASSPLTGEPTDTQYF TGTGCCAGCAGCCCTCTAACAGGGGAACCCACAGATACGCAGTATTTT
TRBJ2-5 TRBV4-3 TRBD1 . CASSQRQGVRETQYF TGCGCCAGCAGCCAGCGACAGGGAGTGAGGGAGACCCAGTACTTC
TRBJ2-3 TRBV11-2 TRBD2 . CASSLGTSGSLDTQYF TGTGCCAGCAGCTTAGGGACTAGCGGGTCCCTAGATACGCAGTATTTT
TRBJ2-7 TRBV5-1 . . CASSARTEPAYEQYF TGCGCCAGCAGCGCAAGGACAGAGCCAGCCTACGAGCAGTACTTC
TRBJ1-5 TRBV30 TRBD1 . CAWSVQGVGNQPQHF TGTGCCTGGAGTGTACAGGGGGTTGGCAATCAGCCCCAGCATTTT
TRBJ2-7 TRBV27 . . CASSLAQDYEQYF TGTGCCAGCAGTTTAGCCCAGGATTACGAGCAGTACTTC
TRBJ1-1 TRBV7-6 . . CASSLGETVTLDTEAFF TGTGCCAGCAGCTTAGGAGAGACAGTAACCCTAGACACTGAAGCTTTCTTT